The 9 T cell receptor beta chains listed next were all sequenced from one sample in a study of shared clonotypes between healthy human individuals. Sequenced by immunoSEQ multiplex PCR; TCRdb stores in-frame clones only, minus some. Of millions of clones listed, approximately 92% are singletons. Source material: naive CD4+ T cells sorted from blood. As for subset: CD45RA+ positively selected. The receptors originated from a man between 18 and 29 years old in good health.

This clone turned up a few times. The V call is TRBV18, the J call TRBJ1-1; D is unclear. V dropped 0 bases and J dropped 7 bases, with 6 bases sitting between them. Germline assignment: CDR1 KGHSH and CDR2 LQKENI. The CDR3 length is 12 residues. The CDR3 DNA follows: TGTGCCAGCTCACCACCACGAGGTGAAGCTTTCTTT. Translating it yields CASSPPRGEAFF.

The chain couples TRBV15 to TRBJ1-5; D unresolved. This CDR3 has 13 amino acids. Per germline, CDR1 LNHNV and CDR2 YYDKDF (reference sequence). V lost 8 bases and J lost 5, with 13 bases in between. The CDR3 DNA reads TGTGCCACCGCTGACATCGAAGATCAGCCCCAGCATTTT. It encodes CATADIEDQPQHF.

CDR3 loop: CAWSVGGAGQPQHF. In DNA form, the CDR3 reads TGTGCCTGGAGTGTGGGGGGGGCTGGACAGCCCCAGCATTTT. The V and J genes are TRBV30 and TRBJ1-5; D is possibly TRBD1 (6 bases). The germline CDR1 and CDR2 sequences are GTSNPN and SVGIG (reference sequence). Trimming stripped 0 bases from V and 7 bases from J, with 13 bases between. This CDR3 is built from 14 residues.

The chain couples TRBV5-4 to TRBJ2-1; 14 nucleotides match TRBD2. Germline V gene data show CDR1 as SGHNT and CDR2 as YYREEE (reference sequence). This CDR3 region has 14 residues. J was trimmed by 11 bases and V by 0 bases; bases with no gene match: 1. The CDR3, as DNA: TGTGCCAGCAGCTTGGGGACTAGCGGGGGGCAGCAGTTCTTC. Protein: CASSLGTSGGQQFF.

The genes are TRBV6-5 and TRBJ2-7; D gene unclear. Germline V lookup: CDR1 MNHEY, CDR2 SVGAGI. V lost 2 bases and J lost 0, with 8 bases in between. CDR3 length equals 14 residues. CDR3 loop: CASSYAPSSYEQYF. The CDR3, as DNA: TGTGCCAGCAGTTACGCCCCCAGCTCCTACGAGCAGTACTTC.

J is TRBJ1-6 and V is TRBV30; D is ambiguous. This CDR3 is built from 13 residues. With 4 bases removed from V and 7 bases from J, the gap between germline ends came to 11 bases. Germline CDR1 reads GTSNPN; CDR2 reads SVGIG (reference sequence). CDR3 loop: CAWTVAGNSPLHF. CDR3 in DNA: TGTGCCTGGACCGTGGCGGGGAATTCACCCCTCCACTTT.

Only one count was recorded for this clone. This chain's CDR3 is CASSEGVGAIAETQYF. The CDR3 DNA sequence: TGTGCCAGCAGTGAAGGCGTGGGGGCGATCGCGGAGACCCAGTACTTC. The rearrangement uses TRBV2 and TRBJ2-5; TRBD1 might be the D (6 bases). Trimming shortened V by 1 base and J by 5 bases, and 17 bases separated the two germline ends. The CDR3 is 16 amino acids. Germline CDR1 is SNHLY and CDR2 is FYNNEI.

This chain's CDR3 is CASSLGFSGSDAYNEQFF. The DNA of the CDR3 is TGTGCCAGCAGCTTAGGGTTTAGCGGGAGTGACGCCTACAATGAGCAGTTCTTC. V usage is TRBV7-9 and J usage is TRBJ2-1; 9 nucleotides match TRBD2. The germline V gene encodes CDR1 SEHNR and CDR2 FQNEAQ (reference sequence). Trimming took 1 base from V and 2 from J; bases not matched to a gene: 9. The length of the CDR3 is 18 residues.

The V gene is TRBV5-6, the J gene TRBJ1-1; D is perhaps TRBD1 (5 bases). The germline V gene encodes CDR1 SGHDT and CDR2 YYEEEE. The CDR3 has 14 amino acids. V was shortened by 0 bases and J by 6 bases, with 12 bases between the two germline ends. This CDR3 is CASSLASGFSEAFF. The CDR3 DNA follows: TGTGCCAGCAGCTTGGCCTCAGGGTTCTCTGAAGCTTTCTTT. The entire variable domain, with the rest obtained from reference TRBV5-6 and TRBJ1-1, is as follows: DAGVTQSPTHLIKTRGQQVTLRCSPKSGHDTVSWYQQALGQGPQFIFQYYEEEERQRGNFPDRFSGHQFPNYSSELNVNALLLGDSALYLCASSLASGFSEAFFGQGTRLTVV.